This T cell receptor (beta chain) originates from a study of CD8 T cells in Susac syndrome. Background on the study: Eight or nine of the sequenced Susac syndrome patients were in remission, and roughly six had active disease.

CDR1 is MDHEN, CDR2 SYDVKM, per germline. Deletions cut 5 bases from V and 10 bases from J, with 14 bases between. The CDR3 covers 12 residues. With random hexamers, reverse transcription was performed on roughly 0.45 to 1 ug of RNA. TCRdb ran MiXCR on the immunoSEQ multiplex PCR reads and lists one entry per CDR3 protein. The sample carries about 240,000 distinct CDR3 sequences, 95% to 97% recorded once. Sequencing of TCR beta was carried out in blood CD8+ and CD4+ T cells. The receptor was derived from a human donor with Susac syndrome. Sequencing was carried out using CD4+ T cells from PBMCs. J is TRBJ1-1 and V is TRBV28, with D possibly TRBD1 on 5 matching bases. The CDR3 is CASSPWTGGAFF. The CDR3 DNA sequence: TGTGCCAGCAGTCCATGGACCGGGGGAGCTTTCTTT.